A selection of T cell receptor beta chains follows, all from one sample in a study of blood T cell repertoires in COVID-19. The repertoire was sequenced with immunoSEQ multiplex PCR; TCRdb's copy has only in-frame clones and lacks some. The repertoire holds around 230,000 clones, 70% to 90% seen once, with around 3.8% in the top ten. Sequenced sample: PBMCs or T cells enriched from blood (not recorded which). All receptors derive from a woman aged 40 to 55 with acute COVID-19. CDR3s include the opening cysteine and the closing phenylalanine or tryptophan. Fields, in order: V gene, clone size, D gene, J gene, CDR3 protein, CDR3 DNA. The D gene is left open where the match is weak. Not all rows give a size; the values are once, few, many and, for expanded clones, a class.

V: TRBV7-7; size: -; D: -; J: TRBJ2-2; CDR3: CASRQTGTGELFF; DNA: TGTGCCAGCAGACAGACAGGCACCGGGGAGCTGTTTTTT
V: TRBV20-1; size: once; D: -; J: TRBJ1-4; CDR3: CSASRNRVGEKLFF; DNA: TGCAGTGCTAGTCGGAACAGGGTTGGGGAAAAACTGTTTTTT
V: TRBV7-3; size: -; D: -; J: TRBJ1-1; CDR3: CASSPSAGKNTEAFF; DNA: TGTGCCAGCAGCCCAAGCGCGGGGAAGAACACTGAAGCTTTCTTT
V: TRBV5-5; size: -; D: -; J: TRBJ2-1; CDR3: CASSSQAQAGFTYNEQFF; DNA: TGTGCCAGCAGCTCCCAGGCCCAGGCAGGGTTCACCTACAATGAGCAGTTCTTC
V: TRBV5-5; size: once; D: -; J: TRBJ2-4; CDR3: CASSLDSGFDIQYF; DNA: TGTGCCAGCAGCTTGGATTCCGGGTTTGACATTCAGTACTTC
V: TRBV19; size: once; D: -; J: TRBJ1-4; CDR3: CASSRGRMAANEKLFF; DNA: TGTGCCAGTAGTAGGGGGCGCATGGCGGCTAATGAAAAACTGTTTTTT
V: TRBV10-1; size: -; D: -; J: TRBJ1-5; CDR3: CASSESGQPQHF; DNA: TGCGCCAGCAGTGAGTCCGGGCAGCCCCAGCATTTT
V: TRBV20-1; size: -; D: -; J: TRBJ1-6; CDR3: CSASRGKGTPLHF; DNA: TGCAGTGCTAGTCGGGGGAAGGGGACACCCCTCCACTTT
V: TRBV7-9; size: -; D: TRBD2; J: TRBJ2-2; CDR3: CASSFGLAGSGTGELFF; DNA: TGTGCCAGCAGCTTTGGACTAGCGGGATCCGGCACCGGGGAGCTGTTTTTT
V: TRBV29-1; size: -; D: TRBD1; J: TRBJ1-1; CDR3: CSVEPGQGGEAFF; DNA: TGCAGCGTTGAACCTGGGCAGGGGGGAGAAGCTTTCTTT
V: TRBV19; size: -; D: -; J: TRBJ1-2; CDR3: CASSPGRDYGYTF; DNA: TGTGCCAGTAGTCCGGGGAGGGACTATGGCTACACCTTC
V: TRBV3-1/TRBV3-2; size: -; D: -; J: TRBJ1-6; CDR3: CASSQDLGHLASPLHF; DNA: TGTGCCAGCAGCCAAGATCTAGGACATCTTGCTTCACCCCTCCACTTT
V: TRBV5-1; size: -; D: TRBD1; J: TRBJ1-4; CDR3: CASSIAGTASTTNEKLFF; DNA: TGCGCCAGCAGCATAGCCGGGACAGCTTCTACAACTAATGAAAAACTGTTTTTT
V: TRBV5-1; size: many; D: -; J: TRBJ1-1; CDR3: CASSQGISGQRTEAFF; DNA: TGCGCCAGCAGCCAGGGTATATCTGGGCAAAGGACTGAAGCTTTCTTT
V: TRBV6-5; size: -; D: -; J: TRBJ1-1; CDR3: CASSTGRGNTEAFF; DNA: TGTGCCAGCTCGACGGGCAGGGGGAACACTGAAGCTTTCTTT